This T cell receptor (beta chain) was observed in a study of identifying expanded T cells in peripheral blood. Findings and caveats of the study: Over two and four weeks, about 15 and 19 clones changed, versus roughly 1.1 between replicates.

The repertoire was sequenced with immunoSEQ multiplex PCR; TCRdb's copy has only in-frame clones and lacks some. The repertoire holds about 86,000 clones, with more than 75% as singletons. V was cut by 7 bases and J by 4 bases, with 7 bases left in between. CDR1 is WSHSY and CDR2 is SAAADI in the germline V gene. The length of the CDR3 is 11 residues. In this sample, this clone turned up once. Its antigen is not identified. Sequenced: blood. This chain uses TRBV10-2 with TRBJ1-2, with a weak D call TRBD1 (6 bases). The sequence was collected from a person between 18 and 75 years old in good health. The CDR3, as DNA: TGCGCCAGCACACAGGGCTATGGCTACACCTTC. This gives the protein CASTQGYGYTF.